This T cell receptor (beta chain) derives from a study of response to subunit inactivated influenza vaccine. A single record per CDR3 protein comes from TCRdb applying MiXCR to the RT-PCR reads. The data hold hundreds of thousands of distinct CDR3 sequences, with about 18% observed a single time. The study's findings and limits: Each seasonal flu vaccination may recruit only limited new T cells, authors suggested.

Worth noting for this clonotype: Its antigen is unknown.

The material was PBMCs from blood, obtained roughly 5 days after vaccination. The TCR sequence derives from a man aged 45-60 years who received an inactivated influenza vaccine.

The CDR3 DNA reads as TGTGCCAGCACCAGCGCCGATGAGCAGTTCTTC. Protein sequence: CASTSADEQFF. The J gene is TRBJ2-1, the V gene TRBV12-3 or TRBV12-4; D uncertain. This CDR3 is 11 amino acids long. V lost 7 bases and J lost 8, with 9 bases in between.